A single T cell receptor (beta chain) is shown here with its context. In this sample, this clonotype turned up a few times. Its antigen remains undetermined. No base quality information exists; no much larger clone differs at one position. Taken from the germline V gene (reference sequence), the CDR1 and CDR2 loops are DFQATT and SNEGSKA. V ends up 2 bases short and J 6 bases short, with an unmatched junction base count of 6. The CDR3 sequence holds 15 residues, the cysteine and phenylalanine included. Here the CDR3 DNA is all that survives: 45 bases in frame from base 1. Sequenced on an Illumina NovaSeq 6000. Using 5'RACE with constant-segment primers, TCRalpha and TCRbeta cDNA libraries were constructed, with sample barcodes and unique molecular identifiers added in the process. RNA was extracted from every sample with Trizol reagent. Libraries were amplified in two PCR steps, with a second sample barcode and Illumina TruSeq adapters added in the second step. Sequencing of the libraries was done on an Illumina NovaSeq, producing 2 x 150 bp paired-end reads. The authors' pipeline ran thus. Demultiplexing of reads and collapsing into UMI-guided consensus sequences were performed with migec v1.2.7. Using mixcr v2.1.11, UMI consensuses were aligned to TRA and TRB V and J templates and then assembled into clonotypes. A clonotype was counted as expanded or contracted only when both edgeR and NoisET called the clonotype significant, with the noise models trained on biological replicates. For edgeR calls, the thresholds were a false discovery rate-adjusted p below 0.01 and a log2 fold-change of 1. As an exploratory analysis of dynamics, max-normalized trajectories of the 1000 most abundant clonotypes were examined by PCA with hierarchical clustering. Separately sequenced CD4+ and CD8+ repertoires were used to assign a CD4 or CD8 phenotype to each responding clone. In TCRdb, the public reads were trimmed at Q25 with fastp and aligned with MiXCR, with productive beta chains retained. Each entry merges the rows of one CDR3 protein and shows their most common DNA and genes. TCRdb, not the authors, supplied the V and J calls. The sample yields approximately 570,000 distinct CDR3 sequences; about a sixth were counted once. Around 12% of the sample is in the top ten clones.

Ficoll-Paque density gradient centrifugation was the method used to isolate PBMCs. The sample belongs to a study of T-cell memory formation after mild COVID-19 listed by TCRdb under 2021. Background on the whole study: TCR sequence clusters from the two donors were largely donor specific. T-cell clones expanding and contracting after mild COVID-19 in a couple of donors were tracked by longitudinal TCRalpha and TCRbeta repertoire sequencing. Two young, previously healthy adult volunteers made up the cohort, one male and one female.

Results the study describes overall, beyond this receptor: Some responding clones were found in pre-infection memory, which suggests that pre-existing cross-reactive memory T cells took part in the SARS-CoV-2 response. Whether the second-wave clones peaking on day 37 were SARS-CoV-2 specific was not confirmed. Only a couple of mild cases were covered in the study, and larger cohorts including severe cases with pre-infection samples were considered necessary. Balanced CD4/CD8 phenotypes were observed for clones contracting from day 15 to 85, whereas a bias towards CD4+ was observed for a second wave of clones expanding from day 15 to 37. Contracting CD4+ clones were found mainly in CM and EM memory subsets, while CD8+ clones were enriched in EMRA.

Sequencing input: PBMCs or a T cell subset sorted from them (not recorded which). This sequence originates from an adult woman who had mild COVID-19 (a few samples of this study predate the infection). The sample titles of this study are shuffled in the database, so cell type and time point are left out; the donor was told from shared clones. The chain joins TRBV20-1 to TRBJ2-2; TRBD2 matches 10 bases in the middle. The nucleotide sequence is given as TGCAGTGCTAGAAAGAGCGGGAGGGCCGCCGGGGAGCTGTTTTTT. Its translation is CSARKSGRAAGELFF.